One and the same sample provided the 4 T cell receptor beta chains below, sequenced in a study of blood T cell repertoires in COVID-19. This table comes from immunoSEQ multiplex PCR, and its TCRdb copy is limited to in-frame clones, with some not included. The sample has roughly 240,000 clones, 80% to 90% seen once; the top ten hold 3.6%. What was sequenced was PBMCs or T cells enriched from blood (not recorded which). The origin of the receptors is a woman aged 40 to 49 who had been exposed to COVID-19.

The rearrangement uses TRBV2 and TRBJ1-1, with D possibly being TRBD1 (5 bases). Germline CDR1 reads SNHLY; CDR2 reads FYNNEI. The CDR3 runs to 14 residues. Trimming removed 2 bases from V and 5 bases from J, with 12 bases in between. The CDR3 region is CASSELQGITEAFF. The CDR3 bases are TGTGCCAGCAGTGAACTCCAGGGTATAACTGAAGCTTTCTTT.

The chain has TRBV27 and TRBJ1-2; D is undetermined. The CDR3 runs to 12 residues. Germline V gene sequence: CDR1 MNHEY, CDR2 SMNVEV (reference sequence). V was trimmed by 7 bases and J by 4 bases, leaving 10 bases between them. The CDR3 reads CASKGGGYGYTF. CDR3 DNA sequence: TGTGCCAGCAAGGGAGGTGGCTATGGCTACACCTTC.

This clone was seen at least ten times. The V gene is TRBV4-2, the J gene TRBJ1-5, with 7 bases identical to TRBD1. Trimming took 1 base from V and 3 from J; bases not matched to a gene: 3. The CDR3 has 15 amino acids. Germline-derived CDR1 and CDR2 are LGHNA and YNFKEQ. For the CDR3, the DNA is TGTGCCAGCAGCCAAGCTGACAGGGACAATCAGCCCCAGCATTTT. This sequence encodes CASSQADRDNQPQHF.

The chain recombines TRBV2 with TRBJ1-4; D perhaps matches TRBD1 (6 bases). Trimming left V 7 bases short and J 6 bases short, with 12 bases between. Germline lookup yields CDR1 SNHLY and CDR2 FYNNEI. This CDR3 spans 13 amino acids. In nucleotides, the CDR3 is TGTGCCAGCAATAACAGGGTAGATGAAAAACTGTTTTTT. It specifies CASNNRVDEKLFF.